The 12 T cell receptor beta chains below come from one sample, sequenced in a study of CD8 T cells in Susac syndrome. After extraction with the RNeasy kit, roughly 0.5 to 1 ug of the RNA was reverse transcribed using random hexamers. TCRdb processed the immunoSEQ multiplex PCR reads anew with MiXCR; each CDR3 protein has one entry. In the table there are some 200,000 distinct CDR3 sequences, 95% of which are singletons. Material: CD4+ T cells from PBMCs. These receptors all come from a human donor with multiple sclerosis.

The CDR3 spells CASHNSFYEQYF. CDR3 bases: TGTGCCAGCCACAATTCCTTCTACGAGCAGTACTTC. The V call is TRBV6-5, the J call TRBJ2-7; D gene uncertain. V lost 8 bases to trimming and J lost 3 bases, with 11 bases between them. The CDR3 length is 12 residues. Germline CDR1 reads MNHEY; CDR2 reads SVGAGI.

The J gene is TRBJ2-7, the V gene TRBV30; the match to TRBD1 covers 8 bases. The CDR3 has 14 amino acids. Germline trimming cut 2 bases from V and 6 bases from J; bases unmatched to any gene: 9. Germline lookup yields CDR1 GTSNPN and CDR2 SVGIG (reference sequence). CDR3 in amino acids: CAWSLLQGAGEQYF. The CDR3 DNA is TGTGCCTGGAGTTTGCTCCAGGGGGCGGGCGAGCAGTACTTC.

J is TRBJ2-1 and V is TRBV20-1, with 11 nucleotides matching TRBD2. Trimming cost V 5 bases and J 12 bases; bases outside gene matches: 9. Germline CDR1 reads DFQATT; CDR2 reads SNEGSKA (reference sequence). The CDR3 is 13 amino acids. The CDR3 is CSASFLAGGVQFF. For the CDR3, the DNA is TGCAGTGCTTCCTTTTTAGCGGGAGGGGTGCAGTTCTTC.

The rearrangement links TRBV4-1 to TRBJ2-7, with 10 nucleotides matching TRBD1. This CDR3 has 16 amino acids. Losses at the gene ends were 1 base for V and 2 bases for J; bases not matched to a gene: 5. Germline CDR1 and CDR2: MGHRA and YSYEKL. The DNA of the CDR3 is TGCGCCAGCAGCCAAGCCAAGACAGGGGGCACCTACGAGCAGTACTTC. Translated, it gives CASSQAKTGGTYEQYF.

This chain uses TRBV9 with TRBJ1-1; a weak D match, TRBD1 (6 bases). Trimming shortened V by 3 bases and J by 1 base, and 10 bases separated the two germline ends. Germline V gene lookup returns CDR1 SGDLS and CDR2 YYNGEE. The CDR3 has 14 residues. The CDR3 loop reads CASSAGHTNTEAFF. CDR3 DNA sequence: TGTGCCAGCAGCGCGGGACATACGAACACTGAAGCTTTCTTT.

The chain links TRBV7-9 to TRBJ1-1, with no clear D. The CDR3 consists of 14 residues. V dropped 5 bases and J dropped 6 bases, with 16 bases sitting between them. The V gene's germline CDR1 is SEHNR and CDR2 FQNEAQ (reference sequence). The CDR3, as DNA: TGTGCCAGCAGCCGACCAGCGAGAGGGTCTGAAGCTTTCTTT. Its translation is CASSRPARGSEAFF.

The chain couples TRBV2 to TRBJ2-2; 9 bases are shared with TRBD2. CDR3 length equals 16 residues. CDR1 is SNHLY and CDR2 is FYNNEI in the germline V gene. Trimming at V came to 4 bases and at J to 4 bases, leaving 7 bases not matched to a gene. The CDR3 reads CASSGPSSGITGELFF. DNA for the CDR3: TGTGCCAGCAGTGGGCCCTCTAGCGGGATCACCGGGGAGCTGTTTTTT.

The chain is built from TRBV3-1 and TRBJ2-1, with D tentatively TRBD2 (7 bases). V lost 4 bases and J lost 6, with 16 bases in between. CDR3 length: 15 amino acids. Per the germline V gene, CDR1 is LGHDT and CDR2 is YNNKEL (reference sequence). CDR3 nucleotide sequence: TGTGCCAGCAGCCCTTTTGCGGGGGCGGTCAATGAGCAGTTCTTC. This codes for CASSPFAGAVNEQFF.

The CDR3 spells CASSLAPGYGYTF. CDR3 bases: TGTGCCAGCAGCCTGGCCCCGGGCTATGGCTACACCTTC. The V gene is TRBV13, the J gene TRBJ1-2; D is unresolved. Germline V lookup: CDR1 PRHDT, CDR2 FYEKMQ (reference sequence). The CDR3 is 13 residues long. The V end was cut by 5 bases, the J end by 4 bases, with 11 bases between.

V is TRBV5-1 and J is TRBJ2-1; D is undetermined. The CDR3 is 13 residues long. Germline lookup yields CDR1 SGHRS and CDR2 YFSETQ. V lost 4 bases, J lost 6 bases, and 11 bases lay in between. The CDR3 loop reads CASSLRELNEQFF. CDR3 DNA: TGCGCCAGCAGCCTGCGCGAACTCAATGAGCAGTTCTTC.

This chain links TRBV28 with TRBJ2-7; D is undetermined. Trimming stripped 6 bases from V and 6 bases from J, with 18 bases between. Germline V CDR1 and CDR2: MDHEN, SYDVKM. The CDR3 has 14 residues. The CDR3 nucleotides read TGTGCCAGCAGCTCCCCCGGTCCAGCTGTCGAGCAGTACTTC. Translating it yields CASSSPGPAVEQYF.

The chain has TRBV20-1 and TRBJ2-5; D uncertain. The V gene's germline CDR1 is DFQATT and CDR2 SNEGSKA (reference sequence). V lost 6 bases and J lost 5, with 22 bases in between. The CDR3 extends over 15 amino acids. The CDR3 loop reads CSAPRKGPPRETQYF. The CDR3 DNA reads as TGCAGTGCCCCCAGGAAGGGCCCCCCTCGGGAGACCCAGTACTTC.